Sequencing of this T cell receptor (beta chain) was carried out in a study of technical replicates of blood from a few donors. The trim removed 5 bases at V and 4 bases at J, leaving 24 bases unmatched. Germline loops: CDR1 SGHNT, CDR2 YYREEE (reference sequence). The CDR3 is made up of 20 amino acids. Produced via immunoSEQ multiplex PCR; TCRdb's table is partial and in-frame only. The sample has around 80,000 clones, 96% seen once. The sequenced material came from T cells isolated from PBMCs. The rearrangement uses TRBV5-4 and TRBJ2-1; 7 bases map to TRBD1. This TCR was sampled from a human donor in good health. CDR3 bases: TGTGCCAGCAGTCCTAGTCAGGAACAGGGGCTCGTCATCGTATACAATGAGCAGTTCTTC. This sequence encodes CASSPSQEQGLVIVYNEQFF.